Listed below are T cell receptor beta chains from one sample, sequenced in a study of T cell responses to AZD1222 COVID-19 vaccine. The table came from immunoSEQ multiplex PCR; TCRdb's copy has only in-frame clones and leaves some out. The table shows 120,000 to 150,000 clones, with approximately 88% occurring only once. Material: peripheral blood, obtained on day 0 of AZD1222 vaccination. Receptors were obtained from an adult in good health. Both conserved end residues are part of each CDR3. A D gene is named only where the DNA matches it firmly. Clone size appears in some rows only: once, few, many, or a class for an expanded clone.

-,TRBD2,16,TRBV7-3,TRBJ2-1,TGTGCCAGCAGCCCCCGGACTAGCGGGGGTGTTGGTGAGCAGTTCTTC,CASSPRTSGGVGEQFF
-,TRBD2,17,TRBV3-1/TRBV3-2,TRBJ2-3,TGTGCCAGCAGCCGGGGACTAGCGGGGGGGTCCACAGATACGCAGTATTTT,CASSRGLAGGSTDTQYF
-,TRBD1,14,TRBV6-1,TRBJ2-5,TGTGCCAGCAGTGAGGACAGGTCCCCAGAGACCCAGTACTTC,CASSEDRSPETQYF
-,-,15,TRBV19,TRBJ2-1,TGTGCCAGTAGGGAACAGTTAATTGGCGGCAATGAGCAGTTCTTC,CASREQLIGGNEQFF
-,-,17,TRBV7-9,TRBJ2-5,TGTGCCAGCAGCCCTGCTGAAATGCTGTTACGGCAAGAGACCCAGTACTTC,CASSPAEMLLRQETQYF
few,TRBD2,15,TRBV7-2,TRBJ2-2,TGTGCCAGCGGGGGACTAGCGGGGCGCACCGGGGAGCTGTTTTTT,CASGGLAGRTGELFF
-,-,14,TRBV6-5,TRBJ1-5,TGTGCCAGCCTGCCAACAGAGCTAAATCAGCCCCAGCATTTT,CASLPTELNQPQHF
-,TRBD1,14,TRBV7-8,TRBJ2-7,TGTGCCAGCAGCGGACAGGAGAGCTCCTACGAGCAGTACTTC,CASSGQESSYEQYF
-,-,9,TRBV28,TRBJ2-7,TGTGCCAGCGGCTACGAGCAGTACTTC,CASGYEQYF
-,-,14,TRBV5-1,TRBJ1-2,TGCGCCAGCAGCTTGGATAGAGGGGACTATGGCTACACCTTC,CASSLDRGDYGYTF
once,-,14,TRBV19,TRBJ1-5,TGTGCCAGTAGTGTTAAAATAGTGGATCAGCCCCAGCATTTT,CASSVKIVDQPQHF
-,-,13,TRBV5-1,TRBJ1-6,TGCGCCAGCAGCTTAACCTATAATTCACCCCTCCACTTT,CASSLTYNSPLHF
-,TRBD1,13,TRBV11-2,TRBJ1-2,TGTGCCAGCAGCGAAGACTGGACAGGCGGCTACACCTTC,CASSEDWTGGYTF
-,-,14,TRBV7-3,TRBJ1-1,TGTGCCAGCAGCTTGGGACACCAGAACACTGAAGCTTTCTTT,CASSLGHQNTEAFF
few,TRBD1,17,TRBV9,TRBJ1-6,TGTGCCAGCAGCCCCGGACAGGGGGCTCGTATAGATTCACCCCTCCACTTT,CASSPGQGARIDSPLHF